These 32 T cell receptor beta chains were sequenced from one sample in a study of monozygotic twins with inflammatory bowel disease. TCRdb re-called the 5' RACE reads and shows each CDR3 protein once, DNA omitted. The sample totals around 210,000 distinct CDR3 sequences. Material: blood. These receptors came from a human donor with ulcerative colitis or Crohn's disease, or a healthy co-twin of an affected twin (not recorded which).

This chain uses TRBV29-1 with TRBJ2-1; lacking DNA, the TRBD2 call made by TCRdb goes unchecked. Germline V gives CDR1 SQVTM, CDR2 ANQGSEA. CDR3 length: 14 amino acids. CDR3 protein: CSVPSSGSYNEQFF.

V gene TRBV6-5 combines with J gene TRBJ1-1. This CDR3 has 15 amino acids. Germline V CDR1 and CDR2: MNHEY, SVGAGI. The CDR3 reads CASSYSWTSNTEAFF.

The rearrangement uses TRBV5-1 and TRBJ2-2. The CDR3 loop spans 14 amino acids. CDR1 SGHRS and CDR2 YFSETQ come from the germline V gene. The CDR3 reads CASSLGQLPGELFF.

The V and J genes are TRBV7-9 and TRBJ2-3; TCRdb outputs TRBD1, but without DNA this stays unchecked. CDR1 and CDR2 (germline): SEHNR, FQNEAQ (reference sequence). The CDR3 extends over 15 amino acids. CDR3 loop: CASSPWDRDPDTQYF. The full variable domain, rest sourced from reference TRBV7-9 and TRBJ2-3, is DTGVSQNPRHKITKRGQNVTFRCDPISEHNRLYWYRQTLGQGPEFLTYFQNEAQLEKSRLLSDRFSAERPKGSFSTLEIQRTEQGDSAMYLCASSPWDRDPDTQYFGPGTRLTVL.

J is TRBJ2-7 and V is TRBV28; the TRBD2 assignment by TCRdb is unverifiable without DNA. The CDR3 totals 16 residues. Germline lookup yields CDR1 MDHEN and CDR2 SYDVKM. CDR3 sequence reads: CASSSGLAGTSYEQYF.

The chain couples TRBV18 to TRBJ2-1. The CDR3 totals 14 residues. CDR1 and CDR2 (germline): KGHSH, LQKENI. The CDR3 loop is CASSSGEGYNEQFF.

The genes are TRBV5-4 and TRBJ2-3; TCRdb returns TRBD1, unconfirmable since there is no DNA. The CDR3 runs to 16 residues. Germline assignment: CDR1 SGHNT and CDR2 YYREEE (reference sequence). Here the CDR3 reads CASSYGGGVSTDTQYF.

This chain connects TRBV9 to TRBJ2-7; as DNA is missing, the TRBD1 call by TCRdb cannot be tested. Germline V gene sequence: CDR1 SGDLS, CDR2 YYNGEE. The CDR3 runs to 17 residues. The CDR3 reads CASSPTAEAGLTYEQYF.

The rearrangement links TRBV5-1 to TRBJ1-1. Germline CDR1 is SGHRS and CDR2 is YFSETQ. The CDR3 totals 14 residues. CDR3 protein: CASSFGGAWTEAFF. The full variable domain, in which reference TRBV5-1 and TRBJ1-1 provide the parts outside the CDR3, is KAGVTQTPRYLIKTRGQQVTLSCSPISGHRSVSWYQQTPGQGLQFLFEYFSETQRNKGNFPGRFSGRQFSNSRSEMNVSTLELGDSALYLCASSFGGAWTEAFFGQGTRLTVV.

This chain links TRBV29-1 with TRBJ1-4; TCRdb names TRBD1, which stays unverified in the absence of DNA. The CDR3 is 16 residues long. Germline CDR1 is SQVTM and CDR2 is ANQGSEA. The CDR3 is CSVEDPGEATNEKLFF.

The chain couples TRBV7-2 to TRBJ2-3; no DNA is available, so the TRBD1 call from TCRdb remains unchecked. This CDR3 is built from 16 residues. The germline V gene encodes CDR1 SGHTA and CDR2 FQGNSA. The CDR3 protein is CASSSDRDRGHDTQYF.

The chain's CDR3 is CASSQEYQETQYF. The gene calls are TRBV3-1 and TRBJ2-5. Germline V CDR1 and CDR2: LGHDT, YNNKEL (reference sequence). The CDR3 loop spans 13 amino acids.

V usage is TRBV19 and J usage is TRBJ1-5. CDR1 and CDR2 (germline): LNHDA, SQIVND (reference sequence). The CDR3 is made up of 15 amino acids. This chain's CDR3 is CASSKDRLSNQPQHF. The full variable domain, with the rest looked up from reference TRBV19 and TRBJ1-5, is DGGITQSPKYLFRKEGQNVTLSCEQNLNHDAMYWYRQDPGQGLRLIYYSQIVNDFQKGDIAEGYSVSREKKESFPLTVTSAQKNPTAFYLCASSKDRLSNQPQHFGDGTRLSIL.

The CDR3 loop is CASSSTGGSNQPQHF. The chain carries TRBV3-1 and TRBJ1-5; TCRdb calls TRBD1, which cannot be checked without DNA. The CDR3 runs to 15 residues. The germline V gene encodes CDR1 LGHDT and CDR2 YNNKEL (reference sequence). The complete variable domain, with remaining parts taken from reference TRBV3-1 and TRBJ1-5, reads DTAVSQTPKYLVTQMGNDKSIKCEQNLGHDTMYWYKQDSKKFLKIMFSYNNKELIINETVPNRFSPKSPDKAHLNLHINSLELGDSAVYFCASSSTGGSNQPQHFGDGTRLSIL.

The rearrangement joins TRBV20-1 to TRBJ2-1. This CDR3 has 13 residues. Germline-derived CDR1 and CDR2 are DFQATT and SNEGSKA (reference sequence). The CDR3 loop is CSARDAIAAWEFF.

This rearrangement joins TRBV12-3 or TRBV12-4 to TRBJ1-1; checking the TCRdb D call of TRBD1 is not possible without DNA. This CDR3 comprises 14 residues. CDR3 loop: CAISEGGGVTEAFF.

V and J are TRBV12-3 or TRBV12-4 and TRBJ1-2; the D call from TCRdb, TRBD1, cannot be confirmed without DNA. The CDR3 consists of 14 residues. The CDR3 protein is CASSETGHLYGYTF.

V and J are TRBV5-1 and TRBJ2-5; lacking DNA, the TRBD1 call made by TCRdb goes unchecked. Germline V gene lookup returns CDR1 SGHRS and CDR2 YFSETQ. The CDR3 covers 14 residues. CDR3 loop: CASSDAYRAGTQYF. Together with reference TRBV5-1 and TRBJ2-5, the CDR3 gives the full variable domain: KAGVTQTPRYLIKTRGQQVTLSCSPISGHRSVSWYQQTPGQGLQFLFEYFSETQRNKGNFPGRFSGRQFSNSRSEMNVSTLELGDSALYLCASSDAYRAGTQYFGPGTRLLVL.

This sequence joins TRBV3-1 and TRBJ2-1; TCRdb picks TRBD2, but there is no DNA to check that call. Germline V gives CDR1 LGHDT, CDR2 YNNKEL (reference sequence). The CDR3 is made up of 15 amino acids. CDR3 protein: CASTPESGSRHEQFF.

The CDR3 sequence: CSAQPRDRTKLFF. V gene TRBV20-1 combines with J gene TRBJ1-4; the TCRdb call, TRBD1, lacks DNA for checking. CDR1 is DFQATT, CDR2 SNEGSKA, per germline (reference sequence). The CDR3 consists of 13 residues.

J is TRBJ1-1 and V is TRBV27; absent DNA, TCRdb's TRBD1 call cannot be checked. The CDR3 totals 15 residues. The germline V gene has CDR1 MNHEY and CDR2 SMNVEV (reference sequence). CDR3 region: CASTRTSDMNTEAFF.

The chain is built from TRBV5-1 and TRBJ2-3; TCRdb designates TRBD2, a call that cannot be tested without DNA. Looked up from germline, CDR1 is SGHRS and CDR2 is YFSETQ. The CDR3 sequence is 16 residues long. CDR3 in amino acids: CASSLLAGGLLDTQYF.

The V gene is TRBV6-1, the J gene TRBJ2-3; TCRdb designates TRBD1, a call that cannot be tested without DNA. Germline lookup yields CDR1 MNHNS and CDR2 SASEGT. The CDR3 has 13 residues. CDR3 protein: CASSPRGTDTQYF.

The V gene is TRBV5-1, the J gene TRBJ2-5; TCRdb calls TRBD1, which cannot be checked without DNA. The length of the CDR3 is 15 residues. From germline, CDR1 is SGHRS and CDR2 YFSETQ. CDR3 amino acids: CASSFEDNFQETQYF.

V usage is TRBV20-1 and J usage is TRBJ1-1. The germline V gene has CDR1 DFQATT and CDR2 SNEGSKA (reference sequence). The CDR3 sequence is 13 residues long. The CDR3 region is CSATVSLNTEAFF.

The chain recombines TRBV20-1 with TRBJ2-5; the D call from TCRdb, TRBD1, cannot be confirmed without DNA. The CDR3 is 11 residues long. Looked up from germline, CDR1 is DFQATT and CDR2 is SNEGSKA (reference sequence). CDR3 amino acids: CSASGGETQYF.

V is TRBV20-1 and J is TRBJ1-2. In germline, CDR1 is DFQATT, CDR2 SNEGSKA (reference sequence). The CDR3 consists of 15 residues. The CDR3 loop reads CSARDQSAGRAGYTF.

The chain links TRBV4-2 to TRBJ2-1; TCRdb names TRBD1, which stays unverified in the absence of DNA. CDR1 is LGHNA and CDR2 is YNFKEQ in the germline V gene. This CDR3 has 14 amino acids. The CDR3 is CASSHPDGQDEQFF.

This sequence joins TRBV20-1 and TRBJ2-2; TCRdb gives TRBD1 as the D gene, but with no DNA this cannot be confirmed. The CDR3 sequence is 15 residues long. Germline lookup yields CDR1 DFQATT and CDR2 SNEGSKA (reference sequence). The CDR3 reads CSAEDRVRGTGELFF.

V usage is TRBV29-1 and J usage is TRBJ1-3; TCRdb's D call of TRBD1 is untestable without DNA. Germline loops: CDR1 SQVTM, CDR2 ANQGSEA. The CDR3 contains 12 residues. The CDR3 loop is CSAGETGNTIYF. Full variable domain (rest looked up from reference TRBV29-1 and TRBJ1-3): SAVISQKPSRDICQRGTSLTIQCQVDSQVTMMFWYRQQPGQSLTLIATANQGSEATYESGFVIDKFPISRPNLTFSTLTVSNMSPEDSSIYLCSAGETGNTIYFGEGSWLTVV.

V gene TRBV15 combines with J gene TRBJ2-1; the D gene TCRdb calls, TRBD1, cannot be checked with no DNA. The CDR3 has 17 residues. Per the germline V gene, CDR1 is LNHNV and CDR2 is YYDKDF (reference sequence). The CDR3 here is CATSGRQASFTYNEQFF.

CDR3 in amino acids: CSVSPGTGGQPQHF. The rearrangement links TRBV29-1 to TRBJ1-5; as DNA is missing, the TRBD1 call by TCRdb cannot be tested. Germline CDR1 SQVTM, CDR2 ANQGSEA. The CDR3 totals 14 residues.